The 6 T cell receptor beta chains in this list originate from one sample, sequenced in a study of blood T cell repertoires in COVID-19. This table comes from immunoSEQ multiplex PCR, and its TCRdb copy is limited to in-frame clones, with some not included. The profile covers 150,000 to 200,000 clones, with 89% appearing a single time and approximately 0.8% taken by the ten largest. Specimen: PBMCs or T cells enriched from blood (not recorded which). The receptor set was obtained from a woman younger than 30 who had recovered from COVID-19.

The genes are TRBV9 and TRBJ2-5, with D unclear. Germline V gene data show CDR1 as SGDLS and CDR2 as YYNGEE. The CDR3 contains 13 residues. The ends were cut back, 0 bases at V and 3 bases at J, with 6 bases in the middle. The CDR3 DNA follows: TGTGCCAGCAGCGTAGCCCTAGAAGAGACCCAGTACTTC. It codes for CASSVALEETQYF.

This chain connects TRBV13 to TRBJ2-7, with D possibly TRBD2 on 6 matching bases. Trimming stripped 5 bases from V and 2 bases from J, with 10 bases between. Germline CDR1 and CDR2: PRHDT and FYEKMQ (reference sequence). This CDR3 has 13 residues. DNA of the CDR3: TGTGCCAGCAGCCCGGAGGGGACCTACGAGCAGTACTTC. As protein: CASSPEGTYEQYF.

A single count supports this clone. This chain connects TRBV3-1 (or the pseudogene TRBV3-2) to TRBJ2-5, with D possibly matching TRBD2 (5 bases). The CDR3 runs 12 residues. The germline V and J ends were trimmed by 10 bases and 4 bases, with 13 bases remaining between them. Germline loops: CDR1 LGHDT, CDR2 YNNKEL (reference sequence). CDR3 loop: CATKDLSETQYF. The CDR3 DNA reads TGTGCCACCAAGGACTTATCAGAGACCCAGTACTTC.

The CDR3 DNA follows: TGTGCCAGCCACCGGGACAGGGCGGAGTTTTCCGGGGAGCTGTTTTTT. It translates to CASHRDRAEFSGELFF. The V call is TRBV7-8, the J call TRBJ2-2; 9 bases agree with TRBD1. The CDR3 contains 16 residues. Germline CDR1 and CDR2: SGHVS and FQNEAQ. Losses at the gene ends were 8 bases for V and 6 bases for J; bases not matched to a gene: 13.

The rearrangement links TRBV10-1 to TRBJ2-7; 7 nucleotides line up with TRBD1. Looked up from germline, CDR1 is WNHNN and CDR2 is SYGVQD (reference sequence). The CDR3 runs 14 residues. After removal of 11 bases from V and 2 bases from J, the junction contained 12 bases not matched to a gene. CDR3 DNA: TGCGCCGGGGTACTGAGGACAGGAGCCTACGAGCAGTACTTC. This translates into CAGVLRTGAYEQYF.

This clone was observed a few times. The V call is TRBV19, the J call TRBJ2-3; possible D gene TRBD1, 6 bases. The germline V gene encodes CDR1 LNHDA and CDR2 SQIVND (reference sequence). V was pared by 7 bases and J by 14 bases, with 19 bases between. This CDR3 comprises 12 residues. The CDR3 DNA reads TGTGCCAGTACCGAAGGGGGACCTAGTTTGTATTTT. This codes for CASTEGGPSLYF.